This T cell receptor beta chain appears in the sequencing data of a study of blood T cell repertoires in COVID-19. About the study: Samples came from the United States, Italy and Spain, spanning acute and convalescent COVID-19.

The CDR3 sequence is 13 residues long. J was trimmed by 2 bases and V by 5 bases; bases with no gene match: 2. Looked up from germline, CDR1 is LGHDT and CDR2 is YNNKEL (reference sequence). Donors were grouped by their self-reported clinical history. This clone was seen once. This table comes from immunoSEQ multiplex PCR, and its TCRdb copy is limited to in-frame clones, with some not included. This table holds a few hundred thousand clones, around 86% found once. The chain links TRBV3-1 (or the pseudogene TRBV3-2) to TRBJ2-7, with 8 bases lining up with TRBD2. The specimen sequenced was PBMCs or T cells enriched from blood (not recorded which). This TCR came from a woman between 40 and 55 years old with acute COVID-19. The DNA for the CDR3 is TGTGCCAGCAGCTCGGGGGGGGCCTACGAGCAGTACTTC. Translated: CASSSGGAYEQYF.